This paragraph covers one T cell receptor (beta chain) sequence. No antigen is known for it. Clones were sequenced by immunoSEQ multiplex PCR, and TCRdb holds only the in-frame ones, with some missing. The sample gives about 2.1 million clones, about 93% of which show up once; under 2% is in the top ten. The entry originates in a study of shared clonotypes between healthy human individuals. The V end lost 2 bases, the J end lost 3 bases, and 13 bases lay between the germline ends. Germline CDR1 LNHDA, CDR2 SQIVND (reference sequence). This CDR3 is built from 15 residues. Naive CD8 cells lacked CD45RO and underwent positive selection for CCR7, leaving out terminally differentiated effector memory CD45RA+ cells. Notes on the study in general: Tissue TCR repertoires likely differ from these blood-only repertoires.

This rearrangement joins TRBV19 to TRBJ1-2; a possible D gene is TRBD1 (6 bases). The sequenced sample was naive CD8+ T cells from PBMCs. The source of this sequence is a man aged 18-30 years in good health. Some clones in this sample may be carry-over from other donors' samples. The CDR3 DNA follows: TGTGCCAGTAGTATACGGGGGCAATGGGACTATGGCTACACCTTC. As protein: CASSIRGQWDYGYTF.